A single sample gave rise to the 19 T cell receptor beta chains below, sequenced in a study of vaccination and CD4 T cells after COVID-19. The study sequenced cultured CD4+ T cell DNA using the Oncomine TCR Beta short-read assay. One entry per CDR3 protein results from TCRdb running MiXCR on the PCR reads. The sample contains over 7,500 distinct CDR3 sequences, approximately 34% of which appear only once. Treatment specified: roughly 11-day PBMC culture with coronavirus spike peptide pools or control peptides (ViraFEST assay). CD4+ T cells that came from the unexposed donor were collected before the COVID-19 pandemic (2011-2018). These receptors have no identified antigens. What was sequenced was CD4+ T cells from blood, cultured in vitro. The receptors originated from a human donor in good health.

This clonotype was recorded once. The V and J genes are TRBV11-2 and TRBJ2-7; 7 bases map to TRBD1. The CDR3 length is 14 residues. Trimming at V came to 8 bases and at J to 1 base, leaving 8 bases not matched to a gene. CDR1 is SGHAT and CDR2 is FQNNGV in the germline V gene. CDR3 sequence: CASSETGKSYEQYF. The CDR3 nucleotides are TGTGCCAGCTCCGAGACAGGGAAATCCTACGAGCAGTACTTC. Complete variable domain (other parts from reference TRBV11-2 and TRBJ2-7): EAGVAQSPRYKIIEKRQSVAFWCNPISGHATLYWYQQILGQGPKLLIQFQNNGVVDDSQLPKDRFSAERLKGVDSTLKIQPAKLEDSAVYLCASSETGKSYEQYFGPGTRLTVT.

A few counts support this clonotype. The J gene is TRBJ2-3, the V gene TRBV20-1; tentative D call: TRBD2 (7 bases). Germline assignment: CDR1 DFQATT and CDR2 SNEGSKA (reference sequence). V was shortened by 3 bases and J by 5 bases, with 15 bases between the two germline ends. The CDR3 extends over 14 amino acids. CDR3 loop: CSASDGGRVDTQYF. CDR3 coding DNA: TGCAGTGCTAGTGACGGGGGGCGTGTAGATACGCAGTATTTT.

This clonotype was counted between two and nine times. The rearrangement links TRBV20-1 to TRBJ2-5, with 9 bases lining up with TRBD2. Looked up from germline, CDR1 is DFQATT and CDR2 is SNEGSKA (reference sequence). CDR3 length: 15 residues. With V trimmed by 3 bases and J by 3 bases, 8 bases remained unmatched. CDR3 coding DNA: TGCAGTGCTAGTCAACAAGCGGGGGGTAAAGAGACCCAGTACTTC. The encoded protein is CSASQQAGGKETQYF.

This chain joins TRBV5-1 and TRBJ1-6; D is perhaps TRBD1 (6 bases). Trimming removed 4 bases from V and 5 bases from J, with 10 bases in between. This CDR3 spans 14 amino acids. Germline assignment: CDR1 SGHRS and CDR2 YFSETQ. CDR3 protein: CASSEDSDNSPLHF. CDR3 coding DNA: TGCGCCAGCAGCGAGGACAGCGATAATTCACCCCTCCACTTT.

The chain employs TRBV20-1 and TRBJ1-1; D remains ambiguous. From germline, CDR1 is DFQATT and CDR2 SNEGSKA (reference sequence). The CDR3 covers 13 residues. Trimming took off 5 bases at V and 1 base at J, with 11 bases between the two ends. The CDR3 DNA reads as TGCAGTGCTTCAGGATGGACGAACACTGAAGCTTTCTTT. Translating it yields CSASGWTNTEAFF.

This clonotype was found a few times. The chain uses TRBV6-4 and TRBJ1-5; D perhaps matches TRBD1 (5 bases). The germline V gene has CDR1 MRHNA and CDR2 SNTAGT. The V and J ends lost 6 bases and 1 base respectively, with 10 bases between them. CDR3 size: 14 residues. The CDR3 DNA is TGTGCCAGCAGCCTCCCAGGGAGCAATCAGCCCCAGCATTTT. Translation: CASSLPGSNQPQHF.

The chain uses TRBV5-8 and TRBJ1-1; no firm D call. The CDR3 runs 14 residues. Between the trimmed V and J ends, which lost 0 bases and 3 bases, there was a span of 9 bases. Germline CDR1 SGHTS, CDR2 YDEGEE. CDR3 in amino acids: CASSLAGRDTEAFF. Here the CDR3 DNA reads TGTGCCAGCAGCTTGGCCGGGAGGGACACTGAAGCTTTCTTT.

J is TRBJ1-5 and V is TRBV12-3 or TRBV12-4, with D possibly being TRBD1 (5 bases). Between the trimmed V and J ends, which lost 4 bases and 2 bases, there was a span of 9 bases. The CDR3 contains 14 residues. CDR3 sequence (DNA): TGTGCCAGCAGTTGGGACTGGGGCAATCAGCCCCAGCATTTT. As protein: CASSWDWGNQPQHF.

This clonotype was recorded a few times. V usage is TRBV18 and J usage is TRBJ1-1, with D unclear. The CDR3 runs 14 residues. V shed 3 bases and J shed 1 base, with 9 bases lying between them. CDR1 is KGHSH, CDR2 LQKENI, per germline. The CDR3 spells CASSPEGKNTEAFF. The CDR3 coding sequence is TGTGCCAGCTCACCGGAAGGAAAGAACACTGAAGCTTTCTTT.

This clonotype was recorded a few times. V usage is TRBV27 and J usage is TRBJ2-5; TRBD1 matches 9 bases. The CDR3 loop spans 16 amino acids. J gave up 0 bases and V 6 bases, and 8 bases lay outside the gene matches. Germline assignment: CDR1 MNHEY and CDR2 SMNVEV (reference sequence). CDR3: CASRWTGAQYQETQYF. In DNA, the CDR3 is TGTGCCAGCAGATGGACAGGGGCCCAGTACCAAGAGACCCAGTACTTC.

This clonotype came up a few times. The chain has TRBV2 and TRBJ2-5, with TRBD1 as a possible D gene (5 bases). Germline values: CDR1 SNHLY, CDR2 FYNNEI. Deletions cut 4 bases from V and 1 base from J, with 16 bases between. The CDR3 loop spans 16 amino acids. CDR3 nucleotides: TGTGCCAGCAGTGGAGACAGACAAGGGTTCCAAGAGACCCAGTACTTC. Encoded protein: CASSGDRQGFQETQYF.

The rearrangement links TRBV19 to TRBJ2-1; 9 positions match TRBD1. Germline V gives CDR1 LNHDA, CDR2 SQIVND (reference sequence). J lost 9 bases, V lost 0 bases, and 12 bases had no gene match. This CDR3 contains 17 residues. The CDR3 DNA is TGTGCCAGTAGTATAGAGTGGTGGGGACAGGGAGGATTTGAGCAGTTCTTC. Amino acid sequence: CASSIEWWGQGGFEQFF.

This clonotype was recorded a few times. The V gene is TRBV5-1, the J gene TRBJ1-1; D unresolved. With 3 bases removed from V and 0 bases from J, the gap between germline ends came to 9 bases. Germline CDR1 SGHRS, CDR2 YFSETQ. The CDR3 runs to 14 residues. CDR3 region: CASSWAAMNTEAFF. The CDR3, as DNA: TGCGCCAGCAGCTGGGCAGCTATGAACACTGAAGCTTTCTTT.

This clonotype was counted a few times. The chain has TRBV6-1 and TRBJ1-1, with D perhaps TRBD1 (5 bases). The CDR3 loop spans 11 amino acids. Germline V gene sequence: CDR1 MNHNS, CDR2 SASEGT. V was shortened by 5 bases and J by 10 bases, with 11 bases between the two germline ends. In nucleotides, the CDR3 is TGTGCCAGCAGTACGTGGGGGGGAGCTTTCTTT. Its protein product is CASSTWGGAFF.

A few counts support this clonotype. The genes are TRBV20-1 and TRBJ1-1; 7 positions match TRBD1. Per the germline V gene, CDR1 is DFQATT and CDR2 is SNEGSKA (reference sequence). CDR3 length: 14 residues. J gave up 0 bases and V 3 bases, and 4 bases lay outside the gene matches. DNA for the CDR3: TGCAGTGCTAGTGGACAGGTGATGAACACTGAAGCTTTCTTT. The encoded protein is CSASGQVMNTEAFF.

With regard to this clonotype: The junction shows a germline mismatch at one end, possibly a read error. J is TRBJ2-5 and V is TRBV20-1, with 9 bases lining up with TRBD1. This CDR3 comprises 15 residues. CDR1 is DFQATT and CDR2 is SNEGSKA in the germline V gene (reference sequence). CDR3: CSARGPTGGGEAQYF. As DNA, the CDR3 is TGCAGTGCTAGAGGCCCGACAGGGGGGGGAGAGGCCCAGTACTTC.

V and J are TRBV5-1 and TRBJ2-2; no clear D gene. The CDR3 is 14 residues long. Germline V lookup: CDR1 SGHRS, CDR2 YFSETQ. Trimming cost V 0 bases and J 5 bases, with 8 bases left between them. The CDR3 is CASSLVLLTGELFF. The CDR3 DNA reads as TGCGCCAGCAGCTTGGTCCTATTAACCGGGGAGCTGTTTTTT.

CDR3 DNA sequence: TGTGCCAGCAGCTTAGCGAGCCAGGGGAGAGGCTACACCTTC. It specifies CASSLASQGRGYTF. This chain joins TRBV7-8 and TRBJ1-2; possibly TRBD1 for D (6 bases). This CDR3 has 14 residues. V shed 0 bases and J shed 8 bases, with 13 bases lying between them. Per germline, CDR1 SGHVS and CDR2 FQNEAQ.

By its share, this clonotype is medium-sized (0.01 to 0.1%). The genes are TRBV5-6 and TRBJ1-2; D may be TRBD1 (5 bases). The CDR3 totals 13 residues. V gave up 4 bases and J gave up 4 bases, with 11 bases separating them. The germline CDR1 and CDR2 sequences are SGHDT and YYEEEE. CDR3 protein: CASSHSGAYGYTF. Here the CDR3 DNA reads TGTGCCAGCAGCCATTCCGGGGCCTATGGCTACACCTTC. The variable domain in full, with the rest retrieved from reference TRBV5-6 and TRBJ1-2, is DAGVTQSPTHLIKTRGQQVTLRCSPKSGHDTVSWYQQALGQGPQFIFQYYEEEERQRGNFPDRFSGHQFPNYSSELNVNALLLGDSALYLCASSHSGAYGYTFGSGTRLTVV.